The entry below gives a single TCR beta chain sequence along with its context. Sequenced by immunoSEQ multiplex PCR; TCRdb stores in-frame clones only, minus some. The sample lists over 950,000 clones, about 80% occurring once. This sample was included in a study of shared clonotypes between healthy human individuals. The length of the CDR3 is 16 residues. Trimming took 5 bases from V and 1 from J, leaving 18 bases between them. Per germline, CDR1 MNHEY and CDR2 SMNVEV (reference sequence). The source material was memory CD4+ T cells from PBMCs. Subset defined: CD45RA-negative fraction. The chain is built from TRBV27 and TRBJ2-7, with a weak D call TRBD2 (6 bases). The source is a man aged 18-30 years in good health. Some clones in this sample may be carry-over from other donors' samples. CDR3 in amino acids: CASSRGAAGLSYEQYF. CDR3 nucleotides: TGTGCCAGCAGTCGTGGGGCAGCGGGCCTTTCCTACGAGCAGTACTTC.